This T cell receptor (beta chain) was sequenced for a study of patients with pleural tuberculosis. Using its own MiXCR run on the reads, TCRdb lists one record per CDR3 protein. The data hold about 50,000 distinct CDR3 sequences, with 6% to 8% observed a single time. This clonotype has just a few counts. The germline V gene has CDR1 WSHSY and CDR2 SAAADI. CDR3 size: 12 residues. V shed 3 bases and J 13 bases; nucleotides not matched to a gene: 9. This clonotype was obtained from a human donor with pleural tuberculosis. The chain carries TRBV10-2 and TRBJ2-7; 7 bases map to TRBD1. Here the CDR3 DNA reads TGCGCCAGCAGTGATAATATTTGGGACAGCTACTTC. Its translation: CASSDNIWDSYF.